A single sample is the source of the 27 T cell receptor beta chains below, sequenced in a study of OX40 agonist ivuxolimab in advanced cancers. The method was immunoSEQ multiplex PCR; TCRdb's version includes in-frame clones alone and lacks a portion of them. This sample has approximately 81,000 clones; roughly 91% occur once, and the top ten carry more than 0.45%. Sequences were derived from CD4+ or CD8+ T cells sorted from blood, sampled in a trial of the OX40 agonist ivuxolimab. The receptors shown here come from an adult with an advanced solid tumor such as melanoma, head and neck, liver or kidney cancer.

This clone has just one count. The chain uses TRBV5-4 and TRBJ2-3; 15 nucleotides line up with TRBD2. There are 16 residues in the CDR3. Unmatched junction bases numbered 6, after V lost 4 bases and J lost 6 bases. CDR1 is SGHNT and CDR2 is YYREEE in the germline V gene (reference sequence). The CDR3 DNA reads TGTGCCAGCAGCCGGACTAGCGGGGGGGCATCCGATACGCAGTATTTT. It codes for CASSRTSGGASDTQYF.

V usage is TRBV2 and J usage is TRBJ1-5; D is perhaps TRBD1 (5 bases). The CDR3 extends over 17 amino acids. V was clipped by 8 bases and J by 1 base, with 21 bases between them. Germline CDR1 reads SNHLY; CDR2 reads FYNNEI. The CDR3 DNA reads TGTGCCAGCCGACGGGACGGTCTGGGGGGGAGCAATCAGCCCCAGCATTTT. As protein: CASRRDGLGGSNQPQHF.

The gene calls are TRBV5-8 and TRBJ1-2; D perhaps matches TRBD1 (5 bases). The CDR3 is 15 amino acids. The germline V gene has CDR1 SGHTS and CDR2 YDEGEE. The V end was cut by 7 bases, the J end by 2 bases, with 18 bases between. CDR3 in DNA: TGTGCCAGCCTACCGCCGGGACCGACGAACTATGGCTACACCTTC. This translates into CASLPPGPTNYGYTF.

The chain uses TRBV11-3 and TRBJ2-3; weak D call: TRBD1 (6 bases). The CDR3 totals 18 residues. The ends were cut back, 0 bases at V and 2 bases at J, with 18 bases in the middle. Germline V CDR1 and CDR2: SGHNT, YENEEA. This chain's CDR3 is CASSLEGLGAEDTDTQYF. The CDR3 DNA reads TGTGCCAGCAGCTTAGAGGGTTTGGGGGCAGAGGACACAGATACGCAGTATTTT.

The V gene is TRBV5-1, the J gene TRBJ2-3; D is perhaps TRBD2 (5 bases). Deletions cut 5 bases from V and 2 bases from J, with 15 bases between. CDR1 SGHRS and CDR2 YFSETQ come from the germline V gene. The CDR3 length is 15 residues. CDR3 residues: CASSSRTGNTDTQYF. The CDR3, as DNA: TGCGCCAGCAGTTCAAGGACGGGGAACACAGATACGCAGTATTTT.

The CDR3 spells CASSLGQGTYEQYF. In DNA, the CDR3 is TGTGCCAGCAGCCTGGGACAGGGGACCTACGAGCAGTACTTC. V gene TRBV7-9 combines with J gene TRBJ2-7, with 10 bases aligning to TRBD1. Germline CDR1 is SEHNR and CDR2 is FQNEAQ (reference sequence). CDR3 length equals 14 residues. Trimming cost V 5 bases and J 2 bases; bases outside gene matches: 3. Variable domain in full (rest from reference TRBV7-9 and TRBJ2-7): DTGVSQNPRHKITKRGQNVTFRCDPISEHNRLYWYRQTLGQGPEFLTYFQNEAQLEKSRLLSDRFSAERPKGSFSTLEIQRTEQGDSAMYLCASSLGQGTYEQYFGPGTRLTVT.

The chain is built from TRBV9 and TRBJ2-3, with TRBD1 as a possible D gene (6 bases). The CDR3 totals 15 residues. The ends were cut back, 4 bases at V and 4 bases at J, with 16 bases in the middle. The germline CDR1 and CDR2 sequences are SGDLS and YYNGEE. The CDR3 DNA reads TGTGCCAGCAGCCCGAGGGGGTTGAGAGCAGATACGCAGTATTTT. Encoded protein: CASSPRGLRADTQYF.

V and J are TRBV18 and TRBJ1-4; D is perhaps TRBD1 (5 bases). V was pared by 4 bases and J by 0 bases, with 6 bases between. The CDR3 is 14 amino acids. Germline V CDR1 and CDR2: KGHSH, LQKENI. CDR3 sequence reads: CASSQGTTNEKLFF. CDR3 sequence (DNA): TGTGCCAGCTCACAGGGGACAACTAATGAAAAACTGTTTTTT.

The V call is TRBV7-6, the J call TRBJ1-5; TRBD1 is a possible D gene (5 bases). The CDR3 consists of 14 residues. Germline-derived CDR1 and CDR2 are SGHVS and FNYEAQ. Trimming removed 10 bases at V and 3 bases at J, with 16 bases between. The CDR3 loop reads CATGTLGTNQPQHF. CDR3 DNA sequence: TGTGCCACCGGGACGTTAGGGACCAATCAGCCCCAGCATTTT.

Comments on this clone: This specimen includes other DNA sequences encoding the same CDR3. The V gene is TRBV5-6, the J gene TRBJ2-3; D is uncertain. Trimming stripped 0 bases from V and 1 base from J, with 3 bases between. Germline loops: CDR1 SGHDT, CDR2 YYEEEE. This CDR3 is built from 13 residues. The CDR3 loop is CASSLGGTDTQYF. In DNA form, the CDR3 reads TGTGCCAGCAGCTTGGGCGGCACAGATACGCAGTATTTT.

The V gene is TRBV29-1, the J gene TRBJ2-6, with D unclear. The germline gives CDR1 SQVTM, CDR2 ANQGSEA. The CDR3 sequence is 12 residues long. V gave up 5 bases and J gave up 4 bases, with 6 bases separating them. The CDR3 bases are TGCAGCGTTTCGTTGGGGGCCAACGTCCTGACTTTC. It specifies CSVSLGANVLTF.

V gene TRBV5-1 combines with J gene TRBJ1-1, with 8 nucleotides matching TRBD1. Trimming cost V 2 bases and J 8 bases; bases outside gene matches: 8. Germline V gives CDR1 SGHRS, CDR2 YFSETQ. The CDR3 runs 14 residues. CDR3 region: CASSFQGQGGEAFF. In DNA form, the CDR3 reads TGCGCCAGCAGCTTCCAAGGACAGGGTGGAGAAGCTTTCTTT. The entire variable domain, with the rest obtained from reference TRBV5-1 and TRBJ1-1, is as follows: KAGVTQTPRYLIKTRGQQVTLSCSPISGHRSVSWYQQTPGQGLQFLFEYFSETQRNKGNFPGRFSGRQFSNSRSEMNVSTLELGDSALYLCASSFQGQGGEAFFGQGTRLTVV.

The V and J genes are TRBV7-2 and TRBJ1-1; perhaps TRBD1 as D (5 bases). Trimming took 10 bases from V and 2 from J, leaving 11 bases between them. The germline V gene has CDR1 SGHTA and CDR2 FQGNSA. This CDR3 region has 12 residues. This CDR3 reads CATGGVNTEAFF. The CDR3 DNA sequence: TGTGCCACGGGGGGGGTTAACACTGAAGCTTTCTTT.

The chain recombines TRBV5-5 with TRBJ1-2; tentative D call: TRBD1 (6 bases). The CDR3 length is 14 residues. The V end lost 2 bases, the J end lost 0 bases, and 8 bases lay between the germline ends. Germline assignment: CDR1 SGHKS and CDR2 YYEKEE (reference sequence). In nucleotides, the CDR3 is TGTGCCAGCAGCTTCAGGACAGCTAACTATGGCTACACCTTC. Its protein product is CASSFRTANYGYTF.

The rearrangement joins TRBV7-9 to TRBJ1-1; no definite D call. Germline CDR1 SEHNR, CDR2 FQNEAQ (reference sequence). This CDR3 has 13 amino acids. The ends were cut back, 1 base at V and 6 bases at J, with 9 bases in the middle. CDR3 residues: CASSLGIYSEAFF. For the CDR3, the DNA is TGTGCCAGCAGCTTAGGTATCTACTCTGAAGCTTTCTTT.

The rearrangement uses TRBV5-8 and TRBJ1-1, with D uncertain. Trimming removed 2 bases at V and 0 bases at J, with 8 bases between. The V gene's germline CDR1 is SGHTS and CDR2 YDEGEE. The CDR3 has 14 amino acids. CDR3 loop: CASSLGQMNTEAFF. Here the CDR3 DNA reads TGTGCCAGCAGCTTAGGGCAGATGAACACTGAAGCTTTCTTT. Drawing the rest from reference TRBV5-8 and TRBJ1-1, the complete variable domain is EAGVTQSPTHLIKTRGQQATLRCSPISGHTSVYWYQQALGLGLQFLLWYDEGEERNRGNFPPRFSGRQFPNYSSELNVNALELEDSALYLCASSLGQMNTEAFFGQGTRLTVV.

V and J are TRBV2 and TRBJ1-1, with 9 bases aligning to TRBD1. V was pared by 5 bases and J by 2 bases, with 3 bases of the junction left unmatched. This CDR3 is 14 amino acids long. Germline loops: CDR1 SNHLY, CDR2 FYNNEI. The CDR3 DNA reads TGTGCCAGCAGTTGGGACAGGGCAAACACTGAAGCTTTCTTT. Its protein product is CASSWDRANTEAFF.

The chain combines TRBV28 with TRBJ2-3; 9 bases agree with TRBD1. V was clipped by 4 bases and J by 2 bases; unmatched bases: 1. CDR1 and CDR2 (germline): MDHEN, SYDVKM. This CDR3 region has 14 residues. The CDR3 sequence: CASSSQGATDTQYF. The CDR3 region has the DNA TGTGCCAGCAGTTCACAGGGGGCCACAGATACGCAGTATTTT.

The chain has TRBV7-2 and TRBJ1-1; D is perhaps TRBD1 (5 bases). The V and J ends lost 5 bases and 1 base respectively, with 17 bases between them. This CDR3 has 16 amino acids. CDR1 and CDR2 from the germline V gene are SGHTA and FQGNSA. This CDR3 reads CASSPQMGRSNTEAFF. In DNA form, the CDR3 reads TGTGCCAGCAGCCCCCAAATGGGGCGGTCGAACACTGAAGCTTTCTTT.

The chain employs TRBV19 and TRBJ2-6; 11 nucleotides agree with TRBD1. The trim removed 5 bases at V and 2 bases at J, leaving 8 bases unmatched. This CDR3 has 18 residues. Germline V gives CDR1 LNHDA, CDR2 SQIVND (reference sequence). The CDR3, as DNA: TGTGCCAGTAGTCCGATTGGACAGGGGGCGGCTGGGGCCAACGTCCTGACTTTC. Amino acids: CASSPIGQGAAGANVLTF.

The J gene is TRBJ1-1, the V gene TRBV5-4, with D possibly TRBD1 on 6 matching bases. This CDR3 spans 13 amino acids. The V end was cut by 0 bases, the J end by 5 bases, with 8 bases between. Germline V gene lookup returns CDR1 SGHNT and CDR2 YYREEE (reference sequence). The CDR3 DNA follows: TGTGCCAGCAGCTTGGCAGGGGTGACTGAAGCTTTCTTT. As protein: CASSLAGVTEAFF.

The sample holds a few counts of this clone. The CDR3 nucleotides read TGTGCCAGCAGCTTAGGAAGCGGGGTCAACCAAGAGACCCAGTACTTC. Encoded protein: CASSLGSGVNQETQYF. The chain combines TRBV11-3 with TRBJ2-5; 7 bases line up with TRBD2. The CDR3 consists of 16 residues. With 1 base clipped from V and 0 bases from J, the junction kept 5 bases outside the gene matches. Germline-derived CDR1 and CDR2 are SGHNT and YENEEA.

This clone was observed a few times. The rearrangement uses TRBV2 and TRBJ1-2; no clear D. The CDR3 totals 12 residues. Germline V CDR1 and CDR2: SNHLY, FYNNEI. V shed 4 bases and J shed 4 bases, with 7 bases lying between them. The CDR3 sequence: CASSVRVYGYTF. DNA for the CDR3: TGTGCCAGCAGTGTCCGAGTCTATGGCTACACCTTC.

The genes are TRBV5-1 and TRBJ2-5, with D possibly matching TRBD1 (5 bases). This CDR3 has 15 amino acids. Trimming cost V 4 bases and J 1 base, with 14 bases left between them. Germline V gene sequence: CDR1 SGHRS, CDR2 YFSETQ. CDR3 residues: CASSATGFLQETQYF. The CDR3, as DNA: TGCGCCAGCAGCGCAACAGGCTTTCTCCAAGAGACCCAGTACTTC.

The chain carries TRBV5-1 and TRBJ2-3, with TRBD1 identical over 8 bases. Germline V lookup: CDR1 SGHRS, CDR2 YFSETQ. The junction had 4 bases not matched to a gene; V was cut back by 4 bases and J by 6 bases. The CDR3 length is 13 residues. This CDR3 is CASSGQGSDTQYF. The CDR3 DNA sequence: TGCGCCAGCAGCGGACAGGGATCCGATACGCAGTATTTT.

The chain has TRBV14 and TRBJ1-2; D unresolved. Trimming cost V 1 base and J 2 bases, with 5 bases left between them. CDR1 and CDR2 from the germline V gene are SGHDN and FVKESK. This CDR3 has 13 amino acids. CDR3 in amino acids: CASSQVWNYGYTF. DNA of the CDR3: TGTGCCAGCAGCCAAGTTTGGAACTATGGCTACACCTTC.

This clone was counted a few times. The chain employs TRBV5-7 and TRBJ1-5, with D unclear. TRBV5-7 counts as an open reading frame of uncertain function. V was trimmed by 6 bases and J by 4 bases, leaving 20 bases between them. The CDR3 totals 16 residues. The CDR3 reads CASTPRRALPNQPQHF. CDR3 DNA sequence: TGTGCCAGCACCCCCCGCCGGGCCCTGCCAAATCAGCCCCAGCATTTT.